The following is a T cell receptor (beta chain) sequence with its context. The antigen is unknown. The data derive from a study of CD8+ T cells in alopecia areata. Whole-study context: Tofacitinib administration to treated patients was oral, at 5 to 10 mg twice daily.

General study points: Relative to normal scalp, lesional scalp, especially alopecia totalis/universalis, showed higher clonality.

It was from alopecia areata patients that lesional scalp punch biopsies and peripheral blood were collected. Sequencing used cDNA as its template, made by extracting RNA and reverse transcribing it. The assay was immunoSEQ multiplex PCR, and TCRdb's table has in-frame clones only and misses some. The data contain roughly 20,000 clones, around 62% of them seen just once; the ten biggest clones take up over 6%. Germline trimming cut 5 bases from V and 8 bases from J; bases unmatched to any gene: 6. The CDR3 contains 13 residues. Germline CDR1 reads SGHVS; CDR2 reads FNYEAQ. The rearrangement uses TRBV7-6 and TRBJ1-2; 9 bases are shared with TRBD1. The sequence was collected from a human donor with alopecia areata. This material consisted of skin, taken at week 0. The CDR3 DNA sequence: TGTGCCAGCAGCCCCGGGACAGGGTGGGGCTACACCTTC. Translation gives CASSPGTGWGYTF.